This paragraph covers one T cell receptor (beta chain) sequence. It lacks a known antigen. Within one base of it there is no much larger clone, and no base qualities were kept. This sample is drawn from a study of graft-versus-host responses after intestinal transplantation (dated by TCRdb to the early 2020s). For context, the study as a whole: Multivisceral, liver-intestinal, or isolated intestinal transplants were received by the recipients. Donor T cell macrochimerism was defined as a peak of at least 4% donor T cells among recipient peripheral blood mononuclear cells. Rather than going through the commercial service, samples from three later patients were sequenced in-house on an Illumina MiSeq and processed with MiXCR. Anti-thymocyte globulin induction was given to all recipients, followed by maintenance tacrolimus and steroids for around three years. To identify alloreactive clones, pre-transplant mixed lymphocyte reaction products were sequenced and compared with unstimulated pre-transplant donor and recipient T cells. After intestinal transplantation, graft-versus-host and host-versus-graft alloreactive T cell clones were followed in the graft, circulation and bone marrow using bulk TCR-beta CDR3 sequencing. Of the approximately 24 intestinal transplant recipients enrolled in the cohort, one of whom was a retransplant, a few patients without pretransplant specimens were excluded.

CDR1 and CDR2 (SNHLY, FYNNEI) derive from the germline V gene. Measured from the cysteine to the phenylalanine, the CDR3 is 15 residues long. The sequence is cut down to CDR3 DNA, 45 bases in frame from base 1. V loses 0 bases of germline sequence and J loses 5 bases, and the interval between the two ends is 13 bases. Receptor libraries were prepared by the immunoSEQ multiplex PCR assay. For most patients, genomic DNA was isolated with the Qiagen DNeasy Blood and Tissue Kit and shipped frozen to Adaptive Biotechnologies for TCR sequencing. Adaptive Biotechnologies carried out high-throughput TCR-beta CDR3 sequencing of genomic DNA for most patients. The source study handled its data this way. TCR sequencing data for roughly 17 patients were retrieved from Adaptive's ImmunoSEQ software; three other patients were processed with MiXCR and VDJtools. To correct CD4 versus CD8 sorting errors, any sequence found in both subsets at a frequency ratio below 5:1 was removed. CDR3 nucleotide sequences shared between donor and recipient were removed because their origin could not be assigned. Alloreactive clones required at least 2-fold expansion over unstimulated cells and minimum CFSE-low frequency of 0.002% (template counts) or 0.001% (read counts). Clones detected in sequenced pre-transplant spleen, lymph node, or MLR CFSE-low populations of the donor or recipient were defined as mappable. The cumulative frequency of alloreactive clones was calculated as a percentage of all sequences, weighted by copy number. As stored in TCRdb, this immuneACCESS dataset retains in-frame rearrangements with V and J assigned. A fraction of the clones does not appear; measured against another copy, unresolved V genes explain less than half of the discrepancy, and the remainder lacks a known reason. From that table come the V and J calls and clone size; the DNA was used to work out D and trimming. The sample records just over 95,000 clones, 80% to 95% of which are singletons. The top ten clones comprise 0.15% to 0.2% of the sample.

According to the study, the label for this sample's time point signals: cells obtained before transplantation from donor or recipient. CD3+CD4+ and CD3+CD8+ populations were FACS-sorted from unstimulated pre-transplant donor and recipient cells taken from spleen or lymph nodes. Broad study findings and their caveats: The relatively low number and heterogeneity of intestinal transplant patients limited the conclusions. High GvH to HvG T cell clonal ratios were observed in the allografts of patients with donor T cell macrochimerism. GvH clones were found in recipient bone marrow, and some of the GvH clones appeared earlier in ileal mucosa or blood, which is consistent with an intestinal mucosal origin. Early after transplant, declines in HvG clones were associated with peak levels of circulating GvH clones.

This TCR derives from a human donor who received an intestinal transplant. The sample was unstimulated CD4+ T cells sorted from spleen or lymph node cells, taken before intestinal transplant. The receptor chain draws on TRBV2 and TRBJ1-2; TRBD1 might be the D gene, on 6 matching bases. The DNA sequence is TGTGCCAGCAGTGAAGCGGACGGGACACTTTATGGCTACACCTTC. It translates as CASSEADGTLYGYTF.